The clone carrying this T cell receptor beta chain occurred a few times. Method: immunoSEQ multiplex PCR; TCRdb's copy keeps in-frame clones and lacks some. Of 13,000 to 15,000 clones in the sample, around 87% were seen once. The record originates from a study of radiotherapy plus CTLA-4 blockade in lung cancer. The CDR3 spans 13 residues. CDR1 and CDR2 from the germline V gene are SGHDT and YYEEEE. V shed 1 base, J shed 8 bases, and the junction held 3 bases outside the gene matches. The sample in question was peripheral blood, obtained from a patient treated with radiotherapy plus ipilimumab. The receptor's source is a human donor with non-small cell lung cancer that progressed on radiotherapy plus ipilimumab. Some clones in this sample may be carry-over from other donors' samples. The chain recombines TRBV5-6 with TRBJ1-2, with 9 positions matching TRBD1. In DNA form, the CDR3 reads TGTGCCAGCAGCTTGACAGGGGGCTGGGGCTACACCTTC. It encodes CASSLTGGWGYTF.